The clone carrying this T cell receptor beta chain was counted between two and nine times. Antigen unknown. A read error may be the cause here, since a much bigger clone is one base away. Germline DNA was also extracted, and blood RNA derived from unsorted whole blood. Patients carried chronic HBV infection without prior treatment. The authors collected four milliliters of peripheral blood before surgery. The template, 450 to 650 ng total RNA, yielded TCR beta cDNA made with a constant-region primer. Slightly modified ARM-PCR, run as three nested multiplex PCR rounds, produced the TCR beta libraries. The first two PCR rounds used TRBV1-TRBV30 primers with a Cbeta primer, around 10 cycles each. One entry per CDR3 protein results from TCRdb running MiXCR on the multiplex PCR reads. The sample holds 300,000 to 400,000 distinct CDR3 sequences, almost 65% seen once. This sample is drawn from a study of tumor-infiltrating lymphocytes in primary liver carcinoma. Study context: Tumor staging was T1-T3 N0M0; sizes spanned roughly 4.2 to 10 cm across.

The study's findings and limits: Bulk unsorted material prevented CD4+ and CD8+ repertoire comparison.

The CDR3 is 12 amino acids. Germline CDR1 and CDR2: SQVTM and ANQGSEA. The V and J genes are TRBV29-1 and TRBJ2-5; D remains unclear. The sample comprised peripheral blood. This TCR came from a man aged 40-49 years with primary liver carcinoma and hepatitis B virus infection. CDR3 residues: CSVAASQGTQYF. CDR3 DNA sequence: TGCAGCGTTGCGGCGAGCCAAGGGACCCAGTACTTC.